This T cell receptor beta chain was observed in a study of blood T cell repertoires in COVID-19. About the research overall: Both acute and convalescent COVID-19 samples were obtained from the United States, Italy and Spain.

One Seattle source followed patients from active infection through their disease course. Here immunoSEQ multiplex PCR was the method, and the copy in TCRdb shows in-frame clones only, minus some. The sample consists of approximately 530,000 clones, roughly 89% of them appearing once. The CDR3 extends over 13 amino acids. Trimming took off 2 bases at V and 1 base at J, with 5 bases between the two ends. CDR1 and CDR2 from the germline V gene are WNHNN and SYGVQD (reference sequence). Sequencing used peripheral blood. This receptor was taken from a woman in her 50s with COVID-19, enrolled during active disease. The J gene is TRBJ2-5, the V gene TRBV10-1, with a tentative D call TRBD2 (5 bases). The CDR3 is CASSERGQETQYF. CDR3 nucleotides: TGCGCCAGCAGTGAGCGGGGCCAAGAGACCCAGTACTTC.